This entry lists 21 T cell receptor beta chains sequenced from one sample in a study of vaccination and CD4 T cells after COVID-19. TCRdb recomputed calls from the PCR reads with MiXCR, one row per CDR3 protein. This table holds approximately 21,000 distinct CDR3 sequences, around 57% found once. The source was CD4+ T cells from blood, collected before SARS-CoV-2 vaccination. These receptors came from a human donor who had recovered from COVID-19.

CDR3 coding DNA: TGTGCCAGCAGCTTAATGGGAACCGGGGAGCTGTTTTTT. Amino acid sequence: CASSLMGTGELFF. The chain recombines TRBV7-2 with TRBJ2-2; D unclear. V lost 2 bases and J 5 bases, leaving 6 bases between the germline ends. CDR1 and CDR2 from the germline V gene are SGHTA and FQGNSA. The CDR3 has 13 residues.

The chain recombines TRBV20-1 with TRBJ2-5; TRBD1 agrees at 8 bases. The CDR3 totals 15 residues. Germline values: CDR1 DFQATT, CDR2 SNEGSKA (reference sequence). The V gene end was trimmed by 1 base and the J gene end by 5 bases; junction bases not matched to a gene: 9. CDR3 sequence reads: CSARVQGEVGETQYF. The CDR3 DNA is TGCAGTGCTAGAGTACAGGGGGAGGTAGGGGAGACCCAGTACTTC.

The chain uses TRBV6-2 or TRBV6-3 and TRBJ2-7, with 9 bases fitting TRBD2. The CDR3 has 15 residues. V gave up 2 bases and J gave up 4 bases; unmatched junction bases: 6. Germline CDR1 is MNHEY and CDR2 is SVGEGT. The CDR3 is CASSYNLAGEYEQYF. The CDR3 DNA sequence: TGTGCCAGCAGTTACAATTTAGCGGGAGAGTACGAGCAGTACTTC.

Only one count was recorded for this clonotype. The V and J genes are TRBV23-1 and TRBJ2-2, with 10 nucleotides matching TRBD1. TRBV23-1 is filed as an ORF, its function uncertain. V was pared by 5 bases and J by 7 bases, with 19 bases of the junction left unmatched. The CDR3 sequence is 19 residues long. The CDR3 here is CASSAPPPQDRGDGGELFF. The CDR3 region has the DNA TGCGCCAGCAGTGCACCCCCCCCTCAGGACAGGGGGGATGGCGGGGAGCTGTTTTTT.

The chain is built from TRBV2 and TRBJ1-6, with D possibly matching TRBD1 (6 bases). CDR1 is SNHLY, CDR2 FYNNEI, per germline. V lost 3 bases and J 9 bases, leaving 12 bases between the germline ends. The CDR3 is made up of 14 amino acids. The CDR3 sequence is CASSDYRDGSPLHF. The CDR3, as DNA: TGTGCCAGCAGTGATTACAGGGACGGTTCACCCCTCCACTTT.

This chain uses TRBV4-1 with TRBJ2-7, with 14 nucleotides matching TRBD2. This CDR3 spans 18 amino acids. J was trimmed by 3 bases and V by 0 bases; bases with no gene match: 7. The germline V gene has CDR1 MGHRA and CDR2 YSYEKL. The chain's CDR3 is CASSQDRLAGGNYYEQYF. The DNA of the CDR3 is TGCGCCAGCAGCCAAGACCGACTAGCGGGAGGGAATTACTACGAGCAGTACTTC.

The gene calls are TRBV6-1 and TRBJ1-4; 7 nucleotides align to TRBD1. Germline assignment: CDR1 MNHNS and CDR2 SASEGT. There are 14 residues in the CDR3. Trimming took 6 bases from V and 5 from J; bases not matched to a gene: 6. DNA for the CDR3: TGTGCCAGCAGCCCCGGGACAGCAAATGAAAAACTGTTTTTT. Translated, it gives CASSPGTANEKLFF.

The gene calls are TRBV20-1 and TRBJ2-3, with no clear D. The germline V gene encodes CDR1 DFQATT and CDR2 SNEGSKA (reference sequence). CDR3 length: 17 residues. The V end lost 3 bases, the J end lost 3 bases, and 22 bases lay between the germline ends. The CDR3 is CSASFLIGPSQTDTQYF. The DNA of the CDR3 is TGCAGTGCTAGTTTCCTGATCGGACCCTCTCAGACAGATACGCAGTATTTT.

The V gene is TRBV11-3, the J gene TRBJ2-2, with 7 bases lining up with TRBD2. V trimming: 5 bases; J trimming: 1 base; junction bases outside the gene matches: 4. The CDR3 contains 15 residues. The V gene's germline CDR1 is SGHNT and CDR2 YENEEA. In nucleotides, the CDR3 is TGTGCCAGCAGCCGGGGACTAATGAACACCGGGGAGCTGTTTTTT. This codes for CASSRGLMNTGELFF. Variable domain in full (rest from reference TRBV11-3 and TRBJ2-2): EAGVVQSPRYKIIEKKQPVAFWCNPISGHNTLYWYLQNLGQGPELLIRYENEEAVDDSQLPKDRFSAERLKGVDSTLKIQPAELGDSAVYLCASSRGLMNTGELFFGEGSRLTVL.

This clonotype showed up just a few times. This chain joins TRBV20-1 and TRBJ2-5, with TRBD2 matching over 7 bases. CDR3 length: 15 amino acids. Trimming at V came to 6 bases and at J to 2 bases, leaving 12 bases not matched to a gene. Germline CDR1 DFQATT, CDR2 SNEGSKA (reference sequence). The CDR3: CSAPPSGTSQETQYF. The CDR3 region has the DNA TGCAGTGCACCGCCGAGCGGGACTTCTCAAGAGACCCAGTACTTC.

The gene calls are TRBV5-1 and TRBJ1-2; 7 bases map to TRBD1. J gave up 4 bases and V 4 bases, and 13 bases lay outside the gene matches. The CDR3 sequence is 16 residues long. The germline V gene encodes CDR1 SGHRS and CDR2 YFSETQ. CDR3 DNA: TGCGCCAGCAGCCCCACATGGAGGGGGCAGGGCTATGGCTACACCTTC. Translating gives CASSPTWRGQGYGYTF.

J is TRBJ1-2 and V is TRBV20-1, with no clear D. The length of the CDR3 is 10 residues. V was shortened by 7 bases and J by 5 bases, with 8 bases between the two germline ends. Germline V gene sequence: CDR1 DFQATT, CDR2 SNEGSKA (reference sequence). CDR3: CSDDTYGYTF. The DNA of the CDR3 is TGCAGTGATGACACATATGGCTACACCTTC.

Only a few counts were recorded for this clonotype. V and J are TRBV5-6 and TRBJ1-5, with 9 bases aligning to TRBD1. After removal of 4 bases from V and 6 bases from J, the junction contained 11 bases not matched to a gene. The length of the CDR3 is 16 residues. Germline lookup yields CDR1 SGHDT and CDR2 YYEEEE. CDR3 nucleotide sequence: TGTGCCAGCAGCACGACACAGGGGGCTCTTAGTCAGCCCCAGCATTTT. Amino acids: CASSTTQGALSQPQHF.

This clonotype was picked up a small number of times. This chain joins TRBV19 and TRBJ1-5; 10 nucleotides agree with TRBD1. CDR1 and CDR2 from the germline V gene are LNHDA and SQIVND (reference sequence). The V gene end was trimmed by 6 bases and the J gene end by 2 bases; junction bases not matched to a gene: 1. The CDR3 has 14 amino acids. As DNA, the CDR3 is TGTGCCAGTAGAGGACAGGGGGGCAATCAGCCCCAGCATTTT. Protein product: CASRGQGGNQPQHF.

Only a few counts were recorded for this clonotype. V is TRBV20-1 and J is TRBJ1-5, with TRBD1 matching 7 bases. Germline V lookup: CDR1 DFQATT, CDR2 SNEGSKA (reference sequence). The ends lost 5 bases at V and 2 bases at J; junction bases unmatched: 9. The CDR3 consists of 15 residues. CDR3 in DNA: TGCAGTGCTGGATTTCCGACAGGGCGCAATCAGCCCCAGCATTTT. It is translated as CSAGFPTGRNQPQHF.

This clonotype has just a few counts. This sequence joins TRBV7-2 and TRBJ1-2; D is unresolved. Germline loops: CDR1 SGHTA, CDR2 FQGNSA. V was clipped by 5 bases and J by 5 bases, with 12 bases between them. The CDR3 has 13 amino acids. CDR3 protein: CASSPPGRYGYTF. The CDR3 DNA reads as TGTGCCAGCAGCCCCCCGGGTCGGTATGGCTACACCTTC.

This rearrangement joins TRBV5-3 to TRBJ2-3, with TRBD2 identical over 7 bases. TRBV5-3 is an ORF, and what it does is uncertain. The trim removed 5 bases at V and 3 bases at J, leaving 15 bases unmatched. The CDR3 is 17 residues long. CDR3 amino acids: CARRRGGGPGGTDTQYF. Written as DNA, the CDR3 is TGTGCCAGAAGGAGAGGTGGAGGGCCGGGGGGAACAGATACGCAGTATTTT.

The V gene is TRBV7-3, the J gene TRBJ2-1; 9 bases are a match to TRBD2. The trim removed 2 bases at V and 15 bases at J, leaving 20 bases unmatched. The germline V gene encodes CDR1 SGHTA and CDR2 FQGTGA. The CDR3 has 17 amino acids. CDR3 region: CASSLLQVAGGPVSLFF. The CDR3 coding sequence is TGTGCCAGCAGCTTACTCCAAGTTGCGGGAGGGCCGGTCAGTCTGTTCTTC.

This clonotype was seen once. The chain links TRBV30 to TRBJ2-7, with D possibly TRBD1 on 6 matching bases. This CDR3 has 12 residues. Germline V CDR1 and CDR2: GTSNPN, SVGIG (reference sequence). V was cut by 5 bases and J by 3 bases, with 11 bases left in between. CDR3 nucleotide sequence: TGTGCCTGGGGAACAGGGAACTACGAGCAGTACTTC. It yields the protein CAWGTGNYEQYF.

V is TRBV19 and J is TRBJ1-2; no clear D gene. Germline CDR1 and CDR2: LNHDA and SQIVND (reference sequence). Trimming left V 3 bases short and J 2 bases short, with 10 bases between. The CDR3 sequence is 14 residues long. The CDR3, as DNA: TGTGCCAGTAGTATGGGCCAAACAAACTATGGCTACACCTTC. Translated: CASSMGQTNYGYTF.

The CDR3 here is CASSVTISYNSPLHF. CDR3 DNA: TGCGCCAGCAGCGTTACGATTTCCTATAATTCACCCCTCCACTTT. The rearrangement joins TRBV5-1 to TRBJ1-6; D is undetermined. Trimming pared 4 bases from V and 1 base from J, leaving 9 bases between. From germline, CDR1 is SGHRS and CDR2 YFSETQ. This CDR3 is 15 amino acids long. Complete variable domain (other parts from reference TRBV5-1 and TRBJ1-6): KAGVTQTPRYLIKTRGQQVTLSCSPISGHRSVSWYQQTPGQGLQFLFEYFSETQRNKGNFPGRFSGRQFSNSRSEMNVSTLELGDSALYLCASSVTISYNSPLHFGNGTRLTVT.